Shown below are 29 T cell receptor beta chains from a single sample sequenced in a study of blood T cell repertoires in COVID-19. Profiled with immunoSEQ multiplex PCR; TCRdb holds only in-frame clones, not every one. The sample includes approximately 120,000 clones, 84% of them seen just once. The source material was peripheral blood. These receptors were obtained from a woman aged 50 to 60 with acute or convalescent COVID-19.

The chain employs TRBV28 and TRBJ1-1, with D perhaps matching TRBD1 (6 bases). CDR1 is MDHEN, CDR2 SYDVKM, per germline. Trimming took 7 bases from V and 0 from J, leaving 18 bases between them. CDR3 length: 16 residues. The CDR3 protein is CASTLSGSGVNTEAFF. CDR3 bases: TGTGCCAGCACCCTCAGTGGTTCAGGGGTGAACACTGAAGCTTTCTTT.

CDR3 region: CASSLVTGSYNEQFF. The CDR3 nucleotides read TGCGCCAGCAGCTTGGTAACCGGCTCCTACAATGAGCAGTTCTTC. The gene calls are TRBV5-1 and TRBJ2-1; D ambiguous. The V and J ends lost 0 bases and 0 bases respectively, with 7 bases between them. This CDR3 is 15 amino acids long. Per germline, CDR1 SGHRS and CDR2 YFSETQ.

This clone was seen only a few times. The genes are TRBV27 and TRBJ1-5; 11 nucleotides match TRBD1. The CDR3 covers 16 residues. V lost 5 bases, J lost 6 bases, and 9 bases stayed unmatched. Germline loops: CDR1 MNHEY, CDR2 SMNVEV (reference sequence). CDR3: CASSPRTGGFSQPQHF. The CDR3 coding sequence is TGTGCCAGCAGTCCCCGGACAGGGGGCTTCAGTCAGCCCCAGCATTTT.

This rearrangement joins TRBV6-5 to TRBJ2-7; weak D call: TRBD2 (6 bases). From germline, CDR1 is MNHEY and CDR2 SVGAGI. There are 15 residues in the CDR3. V lost 4 bases and J 3 bases, leaving 16 bases between the germline ends. The DNA for the CDR3 is TGTGCCAGCAGTTCCCTGGCGGGGTCGGTCTACGAGCAGTACTTC. Amino acids: CASSSLAGSVYEQYF.

The V gene is TRBV5-4, the J gene TRBJ2-7, with D perhaps TRBD2 (5 bases). The CDR3 length is 16 residues. The V gene's germline CDR1 is SGHNT and CDR2 YYREEE (reference sequence). V was trimmed by 0 bases and J by 0 bases, leaving 13 bases between them. The CDR3, as DNA: TGTGCCAGCAGCTTGGGTGCAGCGGTGAGCTCCTACGAGCAGTACTTC. As protein: CASSLGAAVSSYEQYF. The variable domain in full, with the rest retrieved from reference TRBV5-4 and TRBJ2-7, is ETGVTQSPTHLIKTRGQQVTLRCSSQSGHNTVSWYQQALGQGPQFIFQYYREEENGRGNFPPRFSGLQFPNYSSELNVNALELDDSALYLCASSLGAAVSSYEQYFGPGTRLTVT.

The CDR3 nucleotides read TGTGCCATCGGGACAACCTACAATGAGCAGTTCTTC. This gives the protein CAIGTTYNEQFF. The chain employs TRBV10-3 and TRBJ2-1; tentative D call: TRBD1 (6 bases). Deletions cut 8 bases from V and 2 bases from J, with 7 bases between. The CDR3 has 12 amino acids. The V gene's germline CDR1 is ENHRY and CDR2 SYGVKD.

The chain carries TRBV3-1 (or the pseudogene TRBV3-2) and TRBJ2-3, with 12 bases identical to TRBD2. With V trimmed by 0 bases and J by 6 bases, 4 bases remained unmatched. The CDR3 is 16 residues long. CDR1 LGHDT and CDR2 YNNKEL come from the germline V gene (reference sequence). The DNA for the CDR3 is TGTGCCAGCAGCCAAGACCTAGCGGGGGGGTCGGATACGCAGTATTTT. Protein sequence: CASSQDLAGGSDTQYF.

The chain employs TRBV12-3 or TRBV12-4 and TRBJ1-2, with unresolved D. This CDR3 has 13 residues. The V end was cut by 6 bases, the J end by 2 bases, with 10 bases between. The CDR3 loop reads CASSRAGNYGYTF. CDR3 DNA sequence: TGTGCCAGCAGCCGAGCAGGCAACTATGGCTACACCTTC.

This clone was recorded once. V usage is TRBV9 and J usage is TRBJ1-1; D is perhaps TRBD1 (5 bases). Trimming shortened V by 0 bases and J by 4 bases, and 13 bases separated the two germline ends. This CDR3 contains 15 residues. Germline assignment: CDR1 SGDLS and CDR2 YYNGEE. CDR3 loop: CASSVEEGEVTEAFF. CDR3 bases: TGTGCCAGCAGCGTAGAGGAAGGGGAGGTCACTGAAGCTTTCTTT.

The CDR3 is CASSPAGTDTGELFF. CDR3 DNA sequence: TGTGCCAGCAGCCCGGCCGGGACAGATACCGGGGAGCTGTTTTTT. The rearrangement joins TRBV11-2 to TRBJ2-2; 7 positions match TRBD1. There are 15 residues in the CDR3. J lost 5 bases, V lost 5 bases, and 8 bases had no gene match. Germline CDR1 SGHAT, CDR2 FQNNGV.

V and J are TRBV5-4 and TRBJ2-3, with 9 bases fitting TRBD2. This CDR3 has 15 amino acids. V was clipped by 4 bases and J by 6 bases; unmatched bases: 9. Per germline, CDR1 SGHNT and CDR2 YYREEE (reference sequence). In DNA form, the CDR3 reads TGTGCCAGCAGCAAGTCAGCGGGGGGTGGGGATACGCAGTATTTT. It encodes CASSKSAGGGDTQYF.

V is TRBV6-5 and J is TRBJ2-3; 9 nucleotides agree with TRBD2. The germline V gene has CDR1 MNHEY and CDR2 SVGAGI. Trimming cost V 8 bases and J 2 bases; bases outside gene matches: 8. The CDR3 contains 15 residues. In DNA form, the CDR3 reads TGTGCCAGCCAACGCGGGGGGGCTCACACAGATACGCAGTATTTT. It is translated as CASQRGGAHTDTQYF.

This CDR3 reads CASSRGGGYGYTF. The CDR3 bases are TGTGCCAGCAGCCGGGGGGGAGGATATGGCTACACCTTC. The chain links TRBV12-3 or TRBV12-4 to TRBJ1-2; a weak D match, TRBD1 (5 bases). This CDR3 spans 13 amino acids. Trimming stripped 6 bases from V and 5 bases from J, with 13 bases between.

The rearrangement uses TRBV6-2 or TRBV6-3 and TRBJ1-2; 7 nucleotides line up with TRBD1. Trimming at V came to 2 bases and at J to 8 bases, leaving 11 bases not matched to a gene. The germline V gene encodes CDR1 MNHEY and CDR2 SVGEGT. The CDR3 covers 15 residues. CDR3 sequence (DNA): TGTGCCAGCAGTTACCGCCCCGACAGGGTAGGCGGCTACACCTTC. It codes for CASSYRPDRVGGYTF.

V is TRBV12-3 or TRBV12-4 and J is TRBJ1-2; weak D call: TRBD1 (5 bases). V lost 1 base, J lost 6 bases, and 9 bases lay in between. The CDR3 runs 13 residues. The CDR3 nucleotides are TGTGCCAGCAGTTTAGGGGGCGGGAATGGCTACACCTTC. Translated: CASSLGGGNGYTF.

This chain uses TRBV4-1 with TRBJ2-3; tentative D call: TRBD1 (5 bases). The CDR3 extends over 16 amino acids. CDR1 and CDR2 (germline): MGHRA, YSYEKL. V dropped 4 bases and J dropped 1 base, with 15 bases sitting between them. CDR3 coding DNA: TGCGCCAGCAGCCCCACGAGGATAGGGGGCACAGATACGCAGTATTTT. This gives the protein CASSPTRIGGTDTQYF.

The chain links TRBV5-1 to TRBJ2-5; 8 nucleotides align to TRBD2. CDR3 length: 15 amino acids. J lost 5 bases, V lost 4 bases, and 10 bases had no gene match. Germline CDR1 and CDR2: SGHRS and YFSETQ. The CDR3 region is CASSQRSGVTETQYF. The CDR3 coding sequence is TGCGCCAGCAGCCAACGTAGCGGGGTGACTGAGACCCAGTACTTC.

This chain connects TRBV4-1 to TRBJ1-2, with TRBD1 matching over 11 bases. This CDR3 has 20 residues. The J segment lost 3 bases and the V segment lost 0 bases, leaving 15 bases of the junction unmatched. Germline V CDR1 and CDR2: MGHRA, YSYEKL. CDR3 residues: CASSQDRYRTGGTGDYGYTF. CDR3 coding DNA: TGCGCCAGCAGCCAAGATCGGTATAGGACAGGGGGCACAGGGGACTATGGCTACACCTTC.

The CDR3 DNA sequence: TGTGCCAGCAGCGTACACTTCTTCACAGATACGCAGTATTTT. Translated: CASSVHFFTDTQYF. The rearrangement links TRBV9 to TRBJ2-3; D remains unclear. The germline V and J ends were trimmed by 1 base and 2 bases, with 8 bases remaining between them. This CDR3 is 14 amino acids long. Germline assignment: CDR1 SGDLS and CDR2 YYNGEE.

The rearrangement links TRBV30 to TRBJ2-2; 9 bases match TRBD1. CDR3 length: 15 amino acids. Germline CDR1 GTSNPN, CDR2 SVGIG (reference sequence). Losses at the gene ends were 1 base for V and 4 bases for J; bases not matched to a gene: 4. This chain's CDR3 is CAWSGGQGITGELFF. CDR3 nucleotide sequence: TGTGCCTGGAGTGGAGGACAGGGGATCACCGGGGAGCTGTTTTTT.

The chain is built from TRBV19 and TRBJ2-2, with D possibly TRBD1 on 6 matching bases. Per germline, CDR1 LNHDA and CDR2 SQIVND (reference sequence). This CDR3 contains 13 residues. V lost 9 bases, J lost 3 bases, and 11 bases lay in between. CDR3 residues: CARGTPDTGELFF. CDR3 nucleotide sequence: TGTGCCAGGGGGACACCAGACACCGGGGAGCTGTTTTTT. Full variable domain (missing parts from reference TRBV19 and TRBJ2-2): DGGITQSPKYLFRKEGQNVTLSCEQNLNHDAMYWYRQDPGQGLRLIYYSQIVNDFQKGDIAEGYSVSREKKESFPLTVTSAQKNPTAFYLCARGTPDTGELFFGEGSRLTVL.

This clone turned up a few times. The genes are TRBV10-1 and TRBJ2-3; 12 bases are shared with TRBD2. This CDR3 contains 15 residues. The V gene end was trimmed by 4 bases and the J gene end by 3 bases; junction bases not matched to a gene: 2. Germline V gene sequence: CDR1 WNHNN, CDR2 SYGVQD (reference sequence). The CDR3 nucleotides read TGCGCCAGCAGTGCGACTAGCGGGGGTACAGATACGCAGTATTTT. Amino acid sequence: CASSATSGGTDTQYF.

Only one count was recorded for this clone. The V gene is TRBV6-5, the J gene TRBJ1-1; 7 bases align to TRBD1. This CDR3 spans 14 amino acids. Trimming took 5 bases from V and 0 from J; bases not matched to a gene: 3. Germline V gives CDR1 MNHEY, CDR2 SVGAGI. The CDR3 bases are TGTGCCAGCAGTAGGACAGGTTTGAACACTGAAGCTTTCTTT. Its protein product is CASSRTGLNTEAFF.

The rearrangement links TRBV9 to TRBJ1-2; D unresolved. The CDR3 length is 15 residues. Trimming stripped 6 bases from V and 4 bases from J, with 19 bases between. The germline gives CDR1 SGDLS, CDR2 YYNGEE. The CDR3 DNA reads as TGTGCCAGCACCATTTATCACGAGTCCCCCTATGGCTACACCTTC. Translated: CASTIYHESPYGYTF.

The chain joins TRBV27 to TRBJ1-2; 8 bases map to TRBD1. V lost 4 bases to trimming and J lost 7 bases; unmatched junction nucleotides: 5. Germline-derived CDR1 and CDR2 are MNHEY and SMNVEV (reference sequence). The CDR3 extends over 13 amino acids. The CDR3 DNA follows: TGTGCCAGCAGTTCATCAGGGGGCGGTGGCTACACCTTC. It specifies CASSSSGGGGYTF.

The chain couples TRBV7-2 to TRBJ1-5; possible D gene TRBD1, 6 bases. With 8 bases removed from V and 6 bases from J, the gap between germline ends came to 23 bases. The CDR3 covers 16 residues. Germline loops: CDR1 SGHTA, CDR2 FQGNSA. DNA for the CDR3: TGTGCCAGCGGATCAAACGCGGCAGGGGTCACTCAGCCCCAGCATTTT. It translates to CASGSNAAGVTQPQHF.

J is TRBJ1-2 and V is TRBV3-1 (or the pseudogene TRBV3-2), with D unresolved. The germline gives CDR1 LGHDT, CDR2 YNNKEL (reference sequence). The CDR3 is 13 residues long. The V end lost 7 bases, the J end lost 0 bases, and 9 bases lay between the germline ends. The CDR3 DNA follows: TGTGCCAGCACCCCCTTCCCTAACTATGGCTACACCTTC. Protein: CASTPFPNYGYTF.

The rearrangement joins TRBV9 to TRBJ1-2; 11 bases agree with TRBD1. With V trimmed by 3 bases and J by 7 bases, 5 bases remained unmatched. The germline CDR1 and CDR2 sequences are SGDLS and YYNGEE. This CDR3 contains 14 residues. CDR3 bases: TGTGCCAGCAGCGCCCGGGGGACAGGGGGTGGCTACACCTTC. It encodes CASSARGTGGGYTF. The full variable domain, its missing parts supplied by reference TRBV9 and TRBJ1-2, is DSGVTQTPKHLITATGQRVTLRCSPRSGDLSVYWYQQSLDQGLQFLIQYYNGEERAKGNILERFSAQQFPDLHSELNLSSLELGDSALYFCASSARGTGGGYTFGSGTRLTVV.

This sequence joins TRBV2 and TRBJ1-2, with 9 bases aligning to TRBD1. From germline, CDR1 is SNHLY and CDR2 FYNNEI. The CDR3 contains 18 residues. Trimming took 3 bases from V and 5 from J; bases not matched to a gene: 16. The CDR3 coding sequence is TGTGCCAGCAGTGACCCCGGACAGGGGCTCCCTCTCGCTTATGGCTACACCTTC. Translated, it gives CASSDPGQGLPLAYGYTF.